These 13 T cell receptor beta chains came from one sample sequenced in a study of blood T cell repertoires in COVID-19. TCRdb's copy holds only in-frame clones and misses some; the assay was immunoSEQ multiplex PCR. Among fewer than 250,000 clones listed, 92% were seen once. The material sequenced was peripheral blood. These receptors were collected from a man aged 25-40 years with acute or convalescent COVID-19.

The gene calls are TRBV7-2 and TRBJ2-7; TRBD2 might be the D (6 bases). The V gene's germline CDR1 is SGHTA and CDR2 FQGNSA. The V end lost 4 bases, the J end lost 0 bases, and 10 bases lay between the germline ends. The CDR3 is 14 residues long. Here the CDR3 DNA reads TGTGCCAGCAGCTCGGTCGGGAGCTCCTACGAGCAGTACTTC. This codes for CASSSVGSSYEQYF.

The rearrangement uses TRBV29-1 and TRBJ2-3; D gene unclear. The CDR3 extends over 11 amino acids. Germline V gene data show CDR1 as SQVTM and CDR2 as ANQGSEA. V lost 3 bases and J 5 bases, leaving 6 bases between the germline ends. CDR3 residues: CSVDRIDTQYF. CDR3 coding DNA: TGCAGCGTTGACAGGATAGATACGCAGTATTTT.

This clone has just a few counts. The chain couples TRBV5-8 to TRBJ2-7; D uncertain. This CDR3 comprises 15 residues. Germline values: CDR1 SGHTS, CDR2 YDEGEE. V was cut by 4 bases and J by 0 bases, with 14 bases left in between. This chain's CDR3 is CASSPEQYSSYEQYF. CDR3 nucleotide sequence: TGTGCCAGCAGCCCGGAACAGTACTCCTCCTACGAGCAGTACTTC.

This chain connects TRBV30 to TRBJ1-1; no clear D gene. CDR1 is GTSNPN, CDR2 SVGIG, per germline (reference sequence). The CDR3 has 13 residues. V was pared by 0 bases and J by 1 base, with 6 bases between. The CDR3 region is CAWSVPRNTEAFF. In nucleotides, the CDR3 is TGTGCCTGGAGTGTACCCAGGAACACTGAAGCTTTCTTT.

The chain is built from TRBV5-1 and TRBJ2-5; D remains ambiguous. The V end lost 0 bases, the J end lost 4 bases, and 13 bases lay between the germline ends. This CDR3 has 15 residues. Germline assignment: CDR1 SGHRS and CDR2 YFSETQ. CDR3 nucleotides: TGCGCCAGCAGCTTGGTTCCGGGTACGAGAGAGACCCAGTACTTC. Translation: CASSLVPGTRETQYF.

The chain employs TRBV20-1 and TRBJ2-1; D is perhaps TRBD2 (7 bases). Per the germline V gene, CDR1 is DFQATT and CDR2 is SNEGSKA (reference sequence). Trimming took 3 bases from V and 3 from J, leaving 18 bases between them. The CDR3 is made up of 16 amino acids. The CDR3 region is CSASSGRGALYNEQFF. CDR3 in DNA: TGCAGTGCTAGTTCGGGCCGGGGGGCCCTCTACAATGAGCAGTTCTTC.

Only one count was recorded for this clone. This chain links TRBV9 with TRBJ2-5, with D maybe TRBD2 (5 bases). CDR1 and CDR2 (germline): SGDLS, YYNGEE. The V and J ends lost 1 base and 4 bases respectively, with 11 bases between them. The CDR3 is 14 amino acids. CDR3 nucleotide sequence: TGTGCCAGCAGCGTATCACTAGGCGGAGAGACCCAGTACTTC. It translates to CASSVSLGGETQYF.

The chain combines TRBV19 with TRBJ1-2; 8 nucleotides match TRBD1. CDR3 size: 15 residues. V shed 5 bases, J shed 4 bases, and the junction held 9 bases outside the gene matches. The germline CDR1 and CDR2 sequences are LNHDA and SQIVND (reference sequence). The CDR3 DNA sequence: TGTGCCAGTAGTGCCACTATCCAGGGGGCCTATGGCTACACCTTC. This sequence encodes CASSATIQGAYGYTF.

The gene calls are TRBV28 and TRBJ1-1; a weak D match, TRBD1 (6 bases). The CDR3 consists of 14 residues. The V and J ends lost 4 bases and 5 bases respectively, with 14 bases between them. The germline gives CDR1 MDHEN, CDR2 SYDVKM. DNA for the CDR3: TGTGCCAGCAGTTACCAGGGGCGTCGAACTGAAGCTTTCTTT. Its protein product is CASSYQGRRTEAFF. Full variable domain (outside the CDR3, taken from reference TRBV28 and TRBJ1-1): DVKVTQSSRYLVKRTGEKVFLECVQDMDHENMFWYRQDPGLGLRLIYFSYDVKMKEKGDIPEGYSVSREKKERFSLILESASTNQTSMYLCASSYQGRRTEAFFGQGTRLTVV.

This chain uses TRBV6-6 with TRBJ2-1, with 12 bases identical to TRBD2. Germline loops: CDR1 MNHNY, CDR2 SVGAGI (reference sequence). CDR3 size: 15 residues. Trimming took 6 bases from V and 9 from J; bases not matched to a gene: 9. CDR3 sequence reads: CASRESSGRAGEQFF. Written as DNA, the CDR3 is TGTGCCAGCAGGGAGTCTAGCGGGAGGGCCGGTGAGCAGTTCTTC.

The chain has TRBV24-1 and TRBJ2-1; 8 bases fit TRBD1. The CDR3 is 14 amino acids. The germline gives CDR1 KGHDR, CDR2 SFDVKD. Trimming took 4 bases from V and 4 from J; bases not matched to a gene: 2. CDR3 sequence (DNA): TGTGCCACCAGTGAGACAGGGGTTTACAATGAGCAGTTCTTC. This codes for CATSETGVYNEQFF.

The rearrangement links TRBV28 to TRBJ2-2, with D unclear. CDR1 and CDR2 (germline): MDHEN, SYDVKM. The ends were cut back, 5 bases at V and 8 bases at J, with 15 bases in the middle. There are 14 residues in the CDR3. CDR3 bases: TGTGCCAGCAGTCCCCCGGTGGTCCGTGGGGAGCTGTTTTTT. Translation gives CASSPPVVRGELFF.

CDR3 sequence: CAWSIQASNQPQHF. Here the CDR3 DNA reads TGTGCCTGGAGTATACAGGCCAGCAATCAGCCCCAGCATTTT. This chain links TRBV30 with TRBJ1-5, with a tentative D call TRBD1 (5 bases). CDR1 is GTSNPN, CDR2 SVGIG, per germline (reference sequence). CDR3 size: 14 residues. Trimming pared 2 bases from V and 1 base from J, leaving 9 bases between. Filled out from reference TRBV30 and TRBJ1-5, the complete variable domain reads SQTIHQWPATLVQPVGSPLSLECTVEGTSNPNLYWYRQAAGRGLQLLFYSVGIGQISSEVPQNLSASRPQDRQFILSSKKLLLSDSGFYLCAWSIQASNQPQHFGDGTRLSIL.